This T cell receptor beta chain was sequenced during a study of T cell repertoires in cytomegalovirus infection. Study at large: In public TCR beta signatures, there were indications of both CMV infection and matching HLA type.

As to this clonotype: The antigen is not known.

One entry per CDR3 protein results from TCRdb running MiXCR on the reads. Of around 530,000 distinct CDR3 sequences listed, more than 15% are singletons. Study-level points and caveats: Summed frequency of public TCR beta families distinguished CMV carriers with the relevant HLA. The ex vivo response showed dominance by HLA-C-restricted CMV-specific TCR beta clonotypes.

V shed 0 bases and J shed 5 bases, with 13 bases lying between them. The CDR3 runs 15 residues. Germline assignment: CDR1 MGHRA and CDR2 YSYEKL. The sequence was obtained from a human donor in good health (CMV status not recorded). Some clones in this sample may be carry-over from other donors' samples. The sequencing input was CD8+ T cells from PBMCs. V gene TRBV4-1 combines with J gene TRBJ2-5; TRBD2 is a possible D gene (6 bases). The CDR3 coding sequence is TGCGCCAGCAGCCAAGATAGGAGGGCGAAGGAGACCCAGTACTTC. Translated: CASSQDRRAKETQYF.